The 26 T cell receptor beta chains below all came from one sample that was sequenced in a study of cytomegalovirus exposure and HLA in healthy donors. It was with 60 Vbeta and 13 Jbeta primers that the PCR ran. Method: immunoSEQ multiplex PCR; TCRdb's copy keeps in-frame clones and lacks some. The profile shows roughly 90,000 clones, about 88% of them singletons. What was sequenced was PBMCs. The receptor source for this set is a man in his late teens or twenties in good health and CMV-seronegative.

The rearrangement joins TRBV5-4 to TRBJ2-3; 9 bases are a match to TRBD2. This CDR3 has 17 residues. CDR1 is SGHNT, CDR2 YYREEE, per germline (reference sequence). With V trimmed by 10 bases and J by 4 bases, 19 bases remained unmatched. This CDR3 reads CAPGLAGRRGLADTQYF. DNA of the CDR3: TGTGCCCCGGGTCTAGCGGGACGACGAGGTCTCGCAGATACGCAGTATTTT.

In this sample, this clone turned up once. The chain carries TRBV28 and TRBJ2-7; 8 positions match TRBD2. The length of the CDR3 is 16 residues. V lost 6 bases, J lost 7 bases, and 17 bases stayed unmatched. Per the germline V gene, CDR1 is MDHEN and CDR2 is SYDVKM. CDR3 nucleotides: TGTGCCAGCAGCCCAATGGGAGCGGGGACTAGTGAAGAGCAGTACTTC. Translated: CASSPMGAGTSEEQYF. Full variable domain (outside the CDR3, taken from reference TRBV28 and TRBJ2-7): DVKVTQSSRYLVKRTGEKVFLECVQDMDHENMFWYRQDPGLGLRLIYFSYDVKMKEKGDIPEGYSVSREKKERFSLILESASTNQTSMYLCASSPMGAGTSEEQYFGPGTRLTVT.

This chain links TRBV28 with TRBJ1-1, with 8 bases aligning to TRBD1. With V trimmed by 9 bases and J by 11 bases, 5 bases remained unmatched. This CDR3 comprises 10 residues. Germline loops: CDR1 MDHEN, CDR2 SYDVKM. The CDR3 DNA reads as TGTGCCAGTTTCAGGGGGCTTGCTTTCTTT. It specifies CASFRGLAFF. Filled out from reference TRBV28 and TRBJ1-1, the complete variable domain reads DVKVTQSSRYLVKRTGEKVFLECVQDMDHENMFWYRQDPGLGLRLIYFSYDVKMKEKGDIPEGYSVSREKKERFSLILESASTNQTSMYLCASFRGLAFFGQGTRLTVV.

This clone has a single count. The rearrangement links TRBV19 to TRBJ1-1; D uncertain. V was shortened by 3 bases and J by 3 bases, with 11 bases between the two germline ends. Germline V gene lookup returns CDR1 LNHDA and CDR2 SQIVND (reference sequence). The CDR3 runs to 14 residues. This CDR3 is CASSILRRDTEAFF. The CDR3, as DNA: TGTGCCAGTAGTATTCTGAGACGGGACACTGAAGCTTTCTTT.

The rearrangement joins TRBV6-1 to TRBJ2-1; TRBD2 aligns across 11 bases. The CDR3 has 16 residues. Germline trimming cut 4 bases from V and 10 bases from J; bases unmatched to any gene: 12. Germline V gene lookup returns CDR1 MNHNS and CDR2 SASEGT. The CDR3 protein is CASSGKSLAGVGEQFF. In DNA, the CDR3 is TGTGCCAGCAGTGGAAAGTCACTAGCGGGAGTGGGGGAGCAGTTCTTC.

The chain couples TRBV5-1 to TRBJ1-1; D is ambiguous. Germline V gene lookup returns CDR1 SGHRS and CDR2 YFSETQ. This CDR3 has 15 residues. V was clipped by 0 bases and J by 2 bases, with 11 bases between them. CDR3 amino acids: CASSLVLSGNTEAFF. The DNA of the CDR3 is TGCGCCAGCAGCTTGGTCCTCTCGGGTAACACTGAAGCTTTCTTT.

The chain employs TRBV7-6 and TRBJ1-5; D is unresolved. The CDR3 runs 14 residues. Germline V gene lookup returns CDR1 SGHVS and CDR2 FNYEAQ. The germline V and J ends were trimmed by 2 bases and 3 bases, with 8 bases remaining between them. The CDR3 region has the DNA TGTGCCAGCAGCTTATCCCCCTCCAATCAGCCCCAGCATTTT. Translation gives CASSLSPSNQPQHF.

Worth noting for this clone: This same CDR3 is encoded by further DNA sequences in the sample. The chain uses TRBV10-2 and TRBJ1-1, with TRBD1 as a possible D gene (6 bases). The CDR3 has 14 residues. V lost 3 bases to trimming and J lost 4 bases, with 12 bases between them. The germline V gene encodes CDR1 WSHSY and CDR2 SAAADI. CDR3 in amino acids: CASSEGGASTEAFF. The CDR3 region has the DNA TGCGCCAGCAGTGAAGGGGGGGCGAGCACTGAAGCTTTCTTT.

V and J are TRBV6-6 and TRBJ1-5; unclear D gene. The germline V gene encodes CDR1 MNHNY and CDR2 SVGAGI (reference sequence). The V and J ends lost 6 bases and 1 base respectively, with 16 bases between them. The CDR3 runs to 16 residues. DNA for the CDR3: TGTGCCAGCAGAAACCCGCAGCAGGCAAGCAATCAGCCCCAGCATTTT. It specifies CASRNPQQASNQPQHF.

The V gene is TRBV5-4, the J gene TRBJ2-2; the match to TRBD2 covers 11 bases. This CDR3 spans 17 amino acids. Germline CDR1 and CDR2: SGHNT and YYREEE (reference sequence). With V trimmed by 3 bases and J by 4 bases, 8 bases remained unmatched. CDR3 loop: CASSSPTSGISTGELFF. In DNA, the CDR3 is TGTGCCAGCAGCTCGCCGACTAGCGGGATCTCCACCGGGGAGCTGTTTTTT.

V is TRBV6-5 and J is TRBJ1-5; D is uncertain. In germline, CDR1 is MNHEY, CDR2 SVGAGI. V was shortened by 6 bases and J by 7 bases, with 13 bases between the two germline ends. The CDR3 length is 13 residues. The CDR3 sequence: CASRPGIRQPQHF. Here the CDR3 DNA reads TGTGCCAGCAGGCCGGGGATTAGACAGCCCCAGCATTTT.

The J gene is TRBJ1-5, the V gene TRBV4-1, with a possible D match to TRBD1 (5 bases). The ends were cut back, 0 bases at V and 3 bases at J, with 9 bases in the middle. Germline V gives CDR1 MGHRA, CDR2 YSYEKL. This CDR3 region has 15 residues. The CDR3 nucleotides are TGCGCCAGCAGCCAAGAGGGGGGATCCAATCAGCCCCAGCATTTT. Its protein product is CASSQEGGSNQPQHF.

This chain links TRBV6-5 with TRBJ2-7, with TRBD2 matching 8 bases. This CDR3 is 16 amino acids long. Germline CDR1 reads MNHEY; CDR2 reads SVGAGI. V was pared by 2 bases and J by 0 bases, with 6 bases of the junction left unmatched. In DNA, the CDR3 is TGTGCCAGCAGTTACGACACTAGCGGATCCTCCTACGAGCAGTACTTC. This sequence encodes CASSYDTSGSSYEQYF.

The CDR3 reads CASSEFGGTKNIQYF. In DNA, the CDR3 is TGTGCCAGCAGTGAATTCGGGGGGACCAAAAACATTCAGTACTTC. The chain joins TRBV25-1 to TRBJ2-4; the match to TRBD2 covers 7 bases. The length of the CDR3 is 15 residues. Germline CDR1 reads MGHDK; CDR2 reads SYGVNS. V lost 1 base and J lost 2; bases outside the gene matches: 2.

The genes are TRBV12-5 and TRBJ2-7; 8 bases match TRBD1. This CDR3 has 15 amino acids. The trim removed 6 bases at V and 7 bases at J, leaving 14 bases unmatched. From germline, CDR1 is LGHNT and CDR2 FRNRAP. CDR3 DNA sequence: TGTGCTAGTGGCTTTACAGACAGGGGCGGAGGTGAGCAGTACTTC. It yields the protein CASGFTDRGGGEQYF.

The chain couples TRBV4-2 to TRBJ2-7; 10 bases map to TRBD2. Trimming removed 1 base from V and 6 bases from J; junction bases left unmatched: 6. Per germline, CDR1 LGHNA and CDR2 YNFKEQ. This CDR3 has 15 residues. CDR3 region: CASSQGAGGPREQYF. DNA of the CDR3: TGTGCCAGCAGCCAAGGAGCGGGAGGGCCGCGCGAGCAGTACTTC.

This chain joins TRBV5-1 and TRBJ2-1, with 9 bases aligning to TRBD1. This CDR3 has 16 residues. Per the germline V gene, CDR1 is SGHRS and CDR2 is YFSETQ. The V and J ends lost 3 bases and 7 bases, in that order; junction bases with no gene match: 11. The CDR3 is CASSSARTGVGNEQFF. The CDR3 DNA reads as TGCGCCAGCAGCTCGGCCCGGACAGGGGTAGGGAATGAGCAGTTCTTC. Using reference TRBV5-1 and TRBJ2-1 for the parts outside the CDR3, the full variable domain is KAGVTQTPRYLIKTRGQQVTLSCSPISGHRSVSWYQQTPGQGLQFLFEYFSETQRNKGNFPGRFSGRQFSNSRSEMNVSTLELGDSALYLCASSSARTGVGNEQFFGPGTRLTVL.

This chain uses TRBV15 with TRBJ1-5; 7 nucleotides match TRBD1. V was pared by 2 bases and J by 5 bases, with 9 bases of the junction left unmatched. Germline values: CDR1 LNHNV, CDR2 YYDKDF (reference sequence). The CDR3 has 16 amino acids. This CDR3 is CATSRIDRDGYQPQHF. DNA of the CDR3: TGTGCCACCAGCAGAATCGACAGGGACGGTTATCAGCCCCAGCATTTT.

The chain carries TRBV6-5 and TRBJ1-4; no firm D call. The CDR3 sequence is 14 residues long. Germline V gives CDR1 MNHEY, CDR2 SVGAGI. Deletions cut 6 bases from V and 4 bases from J, with 12 bases between. CDR3 bases: TGTGCCAGCAGAGTTCGGAGCAATAATGAAAAACTGTTTTTT. It yields the protein CASRVRSNNEKLFF.

The chain carries TRBV30 and TRBJ1-1; 7 bases align to TRBD1. The CDR3 sequence is 12 residues long. Germline CDR1 and CDR2: GTSNPN and SVGIG (reference sequence). The ends lost 1 base at V and 8 bases at J; junction bases unmatched: 4. This CDR3 reads CAWSATGKEAFF. The CDR3 nucleotides are TGTGCCTGGAGTGCGACAGGGAAAGAAGCTTTCTTT.

The chain recombines TRBV9 with TRBJ2-7; TRBD2 agrees at 7 bases. Germline CDR1 is SGDLS and CDR2 is YYNGEE. V was pared by 3 bases and J by 2 bases, with 2 bases of the junction left unmatched. This CDR3 is built from 13 residues. The chain's CDR3 is CASSGGTTYEQYV. The CDR3 DNA is TGTGCCAGCAGCGGAGGGACTACCTACGAGCAGTACGTC.

The genes are TRBV27 and TRBJ1-1; a weak D match, TRBD1 (5 bases). This CDR3 contains 13 residues. The germline V gene encodes CDR1 MNHEY and CDR2 SMNVEV (reference sequence). V was clipped by 3 bases and J by 2 bases, with 7 bases between them. This chain's CDR3 is CASSLGGNTEAFF. The DNA for the CDR3 is TGTGCCAGCAGTTTGGGGGGAAACACTGAAGCTTTCTTT.

J is TRBJ2-5 and V is TRBV2; TRBD2 agrees at 11 bases. This CDR3 region has 15 residues. V lost 4 bases, J lost 7 bases, and 8 bases stayed unmatched. CDR1 is SNHLY, CDR2 FYNNEI, per germline. The CDR3 reads CASSGGSGRAGTQYF. The CDR3 nucleotides are TGTGCCAGCAGTGGGGGTAGCGGGAGGGCAGGGACCCAGTACTTC.

The chain has TRBV19 and TRBJ2-1, with D tentatively TRBD2 (6 bases). Looked up from germline, CDR1 is LNHDA and CDR2 is SQIVND (reference sequence). The length of the CDR3 is 14 residues. Trimming pared 5 bases from V and 0 bases from J, leaving 8 bases between. The CDR3 reads CASSRGNSYNEQFF. The CDR3 DNA reads as TGTGCCAGTAGTCGGGGGAACTCCTACAATGAGCAGTTCTTC.

The V call is TRBV9, the J call TRBJ2-1; D ambiguous. Per the germline V gene, CDR1 is SGDLS and CDR2 is YYNGEE. This CDR3 has 15 residues. Trimming took off 4 bases at V and 0 bases at J, with 11 bases between the two ends. As DNA, the CDR3 is TGTGCCAGCAGCCCCACTGTAAGCTCCTACAATGAGCAGTTCTTC. It is translated as CASSPTVSSYNEQFF.

This clone was observed a handful of times. This chain connects TRBV19 to TRBJ2-7; 9 positions agree with TRBD1. The germline V gene has CDR1 LNHDA and CDR2 SQIVND (reference sequence). CDR3 length equals 14 residues. The CDR3 protein is CASSSRGQGNEQYF. CDR3 bases: TGTGCGAGCAGTAGCCGGGGACAGGGTAACGAGCAGTACTTC.